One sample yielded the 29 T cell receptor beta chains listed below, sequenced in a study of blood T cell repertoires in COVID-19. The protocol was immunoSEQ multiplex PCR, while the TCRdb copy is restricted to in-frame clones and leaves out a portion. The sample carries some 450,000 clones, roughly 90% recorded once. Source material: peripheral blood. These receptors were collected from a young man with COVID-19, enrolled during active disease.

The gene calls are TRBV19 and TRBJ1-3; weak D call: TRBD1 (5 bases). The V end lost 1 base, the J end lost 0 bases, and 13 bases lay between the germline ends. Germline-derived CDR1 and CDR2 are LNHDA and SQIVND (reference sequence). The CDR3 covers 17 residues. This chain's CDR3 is CASSIGFGALSGNTIYF. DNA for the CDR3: TGTGCCAGTAGTATAGGTTTTGGGGCTCTCTCTGGAAACACCATATATTTT.

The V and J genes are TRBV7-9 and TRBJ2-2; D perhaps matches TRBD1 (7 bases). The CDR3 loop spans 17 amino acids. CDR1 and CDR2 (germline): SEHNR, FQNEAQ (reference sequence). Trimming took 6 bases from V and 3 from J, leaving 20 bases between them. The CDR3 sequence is CASRTARGAGDTGELFF. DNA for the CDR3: TGTGCCAGCAGGACCGCCAGGGGGGCTGGAGACACCGGGGAGCTGTTTTTT.

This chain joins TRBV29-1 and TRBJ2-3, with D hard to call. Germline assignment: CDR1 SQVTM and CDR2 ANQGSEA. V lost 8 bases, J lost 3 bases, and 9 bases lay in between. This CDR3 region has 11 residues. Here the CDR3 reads CSPRITDTQYF. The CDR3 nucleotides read TGCAGCCCGAGGATTACAGATACGCAGTATTTT.

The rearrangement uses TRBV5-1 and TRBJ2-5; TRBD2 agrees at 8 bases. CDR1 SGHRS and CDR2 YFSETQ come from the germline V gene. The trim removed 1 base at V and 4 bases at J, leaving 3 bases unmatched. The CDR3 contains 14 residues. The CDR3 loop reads CASSLSLAGETQYF. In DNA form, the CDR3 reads TGCGCCAGCAGCTTGAGCCTAGCGGGAGAGACCCAGTACTTC.

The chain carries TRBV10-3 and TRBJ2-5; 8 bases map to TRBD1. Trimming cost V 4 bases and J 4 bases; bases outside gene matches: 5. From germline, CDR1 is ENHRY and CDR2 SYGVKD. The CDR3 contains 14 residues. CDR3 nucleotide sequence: TGTGCCATCAGTGTTCAGGGGGCGAGAGAGACCCAGTACTTC. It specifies CAISVQGARETQYF.

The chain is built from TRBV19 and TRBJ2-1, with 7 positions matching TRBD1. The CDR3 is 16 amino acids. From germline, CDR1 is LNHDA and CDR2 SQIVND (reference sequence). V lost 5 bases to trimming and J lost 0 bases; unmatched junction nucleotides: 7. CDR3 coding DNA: TGTGCCAGTAGTCCCCCGACAGGGAGCTCCTACAATGAGCAGTTCTTC. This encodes CASSPPTGSSYNEQFF. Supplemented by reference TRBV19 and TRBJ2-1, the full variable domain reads DGGITQSPKYLFRKEGQNVTLSCEQNLNHDAMYWYRQDPGQGLRLIYYSQIVNDFQKGDIAEGYSVSREKKESFPLTVTSAQKNPTAFYLCASSPPTGSSYNEQFFGPGTRLTVL.

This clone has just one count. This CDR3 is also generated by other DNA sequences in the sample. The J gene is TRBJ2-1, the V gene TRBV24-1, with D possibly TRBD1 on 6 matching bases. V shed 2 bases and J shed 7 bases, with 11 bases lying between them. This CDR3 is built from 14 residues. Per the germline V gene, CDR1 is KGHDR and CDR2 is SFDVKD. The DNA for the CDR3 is TGTGCCACCAGTGATTCTCGCCAGGGGAATGAGCAGTTCTTC. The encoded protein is CATSDSRQGNEQFF.

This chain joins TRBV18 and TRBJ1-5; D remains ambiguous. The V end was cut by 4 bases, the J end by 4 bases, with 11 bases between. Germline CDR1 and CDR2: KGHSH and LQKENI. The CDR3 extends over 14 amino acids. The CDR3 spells CASSLGGSNQPQHF. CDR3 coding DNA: TGTGCCAGCTCACTAGGAGGGAGTAATCAGCCCCAGCATTTT.

The CDR3 region has the DNA TGTGCCAGCAGCCGGCGTGAAGGGGAAGGCTACACCTTC. Translation: CASSRREGEGYTF. The V and J genes are TRBV3-1 (or the pseudogene TRBV3-2) and TRBJ1-2; tentative D call: TRBD1 (5 bases). V lost 4 bases and J lost 8, with 14 bases in between. The CDR3 totals 13 residues. CDR1 is LGHDT, CDR2 YNNKEL, per germline (reference sequence).

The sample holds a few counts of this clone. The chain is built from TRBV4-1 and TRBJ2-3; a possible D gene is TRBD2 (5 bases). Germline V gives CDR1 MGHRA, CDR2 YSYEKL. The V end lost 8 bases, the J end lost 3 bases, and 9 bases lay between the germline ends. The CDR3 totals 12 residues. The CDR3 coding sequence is TGCGCCAGCGAAGGGAGAACAGATACGCAGTATTTT. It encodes CASEGRTDTQYF.

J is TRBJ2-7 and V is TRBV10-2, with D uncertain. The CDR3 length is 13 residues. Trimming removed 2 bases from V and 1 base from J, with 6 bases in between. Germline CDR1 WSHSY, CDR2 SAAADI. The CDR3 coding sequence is TGCGCCAGCAGTGAGCGGAGTTCCTACGAGCAGTACTTC. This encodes CASSERSSYEQYF.

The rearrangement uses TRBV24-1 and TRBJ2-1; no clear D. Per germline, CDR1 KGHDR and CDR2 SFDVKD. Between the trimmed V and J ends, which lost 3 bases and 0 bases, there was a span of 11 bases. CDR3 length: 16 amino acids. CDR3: CATSDGLRSSYNEQFF. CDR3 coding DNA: TGTGCCACCAGTGATGGCCTCCGCAGCTCCTACAATGAGCAGTTCTTC.

The CDR3 bases are TGTGCCAGCAGTCCCCCAAGGACAGCCTCTCTTCTTGAGCAGTACTTC. Residues: CASSPPRTASLLEQYF. The gene calls are TRBV28 and TRBJ2-7; possibly TRBD1 for D (6 bases). Trimming shortened V by 5 bases and J by 7 bases, and 24 bases separated the two germline ends. Germline V CDR1 and CDR2: MDHEN, SYDVKM. The CDR3 is 16 residues long.

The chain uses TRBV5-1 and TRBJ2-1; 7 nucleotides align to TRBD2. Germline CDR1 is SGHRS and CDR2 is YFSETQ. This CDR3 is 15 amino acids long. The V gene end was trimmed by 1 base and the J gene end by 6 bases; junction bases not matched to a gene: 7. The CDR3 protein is CASSLTSGALNEQFF. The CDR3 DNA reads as TGCGCCAGCAGCTTGACCAGCGGGGCTCTCAATGAGCAGTTCTTC.

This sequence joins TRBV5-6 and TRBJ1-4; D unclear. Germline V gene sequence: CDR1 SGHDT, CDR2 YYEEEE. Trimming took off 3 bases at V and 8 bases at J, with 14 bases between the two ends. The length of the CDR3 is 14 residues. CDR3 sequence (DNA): TGTGCCAGCAGCTCCCAAGGAGTCCCAGAAAAACTGTTTTTT. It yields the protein CASSSQGVPEKLFF.

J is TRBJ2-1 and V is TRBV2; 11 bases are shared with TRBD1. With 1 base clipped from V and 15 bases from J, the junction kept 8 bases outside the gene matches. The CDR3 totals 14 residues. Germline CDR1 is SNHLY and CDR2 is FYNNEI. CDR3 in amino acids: CASSEGVDRGRLFF. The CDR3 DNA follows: TGTGCCAGCAGTGAAGGCGTGGACAGGGGGCGGCTGTTCTTC.

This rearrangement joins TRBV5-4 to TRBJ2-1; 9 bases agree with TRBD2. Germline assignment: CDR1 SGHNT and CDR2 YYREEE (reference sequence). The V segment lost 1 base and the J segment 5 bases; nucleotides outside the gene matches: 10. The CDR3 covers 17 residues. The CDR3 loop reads CASSLPRGGRANNEQFF. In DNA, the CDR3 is TGTGCCAGCAGCTTGCCCCGGGGCGGGAGGGCGAACAATGAGCAGTTCTTC. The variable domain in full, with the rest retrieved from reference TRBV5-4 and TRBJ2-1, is ETGVTQSPTHLIKTRGQQVTLRCSSQSGHNTVSWYQQALGQGPQFIFQYYREEENGRGNFPPRFSGLQFPNYSSELNVNALELDDSALYLCASSLPRGGRANNEQFFGPGTRLTVL.

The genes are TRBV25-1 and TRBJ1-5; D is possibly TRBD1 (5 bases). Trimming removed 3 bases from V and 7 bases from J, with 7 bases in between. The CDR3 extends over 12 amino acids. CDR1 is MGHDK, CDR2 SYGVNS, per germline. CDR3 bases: TGTGCCAGCAGTGACGGACAACAGCCCCAGCATTTT. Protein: CASSDGQQPQHF. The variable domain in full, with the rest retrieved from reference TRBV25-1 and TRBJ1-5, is EADIYQTPRYLVIGTGKKITLECSQTMGHDKMYWYQQDPGMELHLIHYSYGVNSTEKGDLSSESTVSRIRTEHFPLTLESARPSHTSQYLCASSDGQQPQHFGDGTRLSIL.

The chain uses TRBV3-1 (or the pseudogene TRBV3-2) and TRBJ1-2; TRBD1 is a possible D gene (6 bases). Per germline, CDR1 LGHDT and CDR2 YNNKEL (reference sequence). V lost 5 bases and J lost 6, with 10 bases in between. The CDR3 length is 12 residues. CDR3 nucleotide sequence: TGTGCCAGCAGCTACTCAGGGGATGGCTACACCTTC. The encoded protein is CASSYSGDGYTF.

CDR3 sequence (DNA): TGTGCCAGTAGACCCGAGGGGGGGGCCTACGAGCAGTACTTC. Its protein is CASRPEGGAYEQYF. The chain employs TRBV19 and TRBJ2-7; tentative D call: TRBD2 (7 bases). This CDR3 region has 14 residues. Germline assignment: CDR1 LNHDA and CDR2 SQIVND (reference sequence). V shed 6 bases and J shed 2 bases, with 14 bases lying between them. The full variable domain, completed using reference TRBV19 and TRBJ2-7, is DGGITQSPKYLFRKEGQNVTLSCEQNLNHDAMYWYRQDPGQGLRLIYYSQIVNDFQKGDIAEGYSVSREKKESFPLTVTSAQKNPTAFYLCASRPEGGAYEQYFGPGTRLTVT.

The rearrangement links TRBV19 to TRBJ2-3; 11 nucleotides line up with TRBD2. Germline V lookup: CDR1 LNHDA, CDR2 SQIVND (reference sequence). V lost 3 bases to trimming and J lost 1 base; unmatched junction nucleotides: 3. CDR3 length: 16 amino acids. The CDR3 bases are TGTGCCAGTAGTATCTTAGCGGGAGGGCGCACAGATACGCAGTATTTT. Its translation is CASSILAGGRTDTQYF. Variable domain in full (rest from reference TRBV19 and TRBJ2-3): DGGITQSPKYLFRKEGQNVTLSCEQNLNHDAMYWYRQDPGQGLRLIYYSQIVNDFQKGDIAEGYSVSREKKESFPLTVTSAQKNPTAFYLCASSILAGGRTDTQYFGPGTRLTVL.

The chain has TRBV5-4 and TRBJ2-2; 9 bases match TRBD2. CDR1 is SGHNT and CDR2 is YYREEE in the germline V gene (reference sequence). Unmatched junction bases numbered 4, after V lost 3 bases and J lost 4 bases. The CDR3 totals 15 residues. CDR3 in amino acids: CASSSAGGSTGELFF. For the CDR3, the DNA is TGTGCCAGCAGCTCAGCGGGGGGTAGCACCGGGGAGCTGTTTTTT.

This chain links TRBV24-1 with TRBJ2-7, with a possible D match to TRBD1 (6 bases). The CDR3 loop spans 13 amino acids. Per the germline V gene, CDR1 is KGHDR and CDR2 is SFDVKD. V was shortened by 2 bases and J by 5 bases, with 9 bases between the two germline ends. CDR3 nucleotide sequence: TGTGCCACCAGTGATTGGACAGAAAACGAGCAGTACTTC. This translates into CATSDWTENEQYF.

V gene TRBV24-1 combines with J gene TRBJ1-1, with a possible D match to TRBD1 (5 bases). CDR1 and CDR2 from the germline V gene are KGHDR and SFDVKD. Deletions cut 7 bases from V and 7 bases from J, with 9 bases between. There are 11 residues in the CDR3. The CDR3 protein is CATRGQGEAFF. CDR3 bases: TGTGCCACCAGAGGACAAGGTGAAGCTTTCTTT.

The CDR3 is CASSALAGGPNEQYF. The CDR3 DNA reads as TGTGCCAGCAGCGCCTTAGCGGGAGGGCCGAACGAGCAGTACTTC. This chain links TRBV9 with TRBJ2-7; 11 bases align to TRBD2. The CDR3 spans 15 residues. Per germline, CDR1 SGDLS and CDR2 YYNGEE. The ends lost 3 bases at V and 5 bases at J; junction bases unmatched: 7.

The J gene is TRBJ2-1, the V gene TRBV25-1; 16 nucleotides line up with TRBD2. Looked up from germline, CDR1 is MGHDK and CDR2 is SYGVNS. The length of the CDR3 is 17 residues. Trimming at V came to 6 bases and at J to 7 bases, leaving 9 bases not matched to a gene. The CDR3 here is CASSATGTSGGANEQFF. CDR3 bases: TGTGCCAGCAGCGCTACCGGGACTAGCGGGGGGGCGAATGAGCAGTTCTTC.

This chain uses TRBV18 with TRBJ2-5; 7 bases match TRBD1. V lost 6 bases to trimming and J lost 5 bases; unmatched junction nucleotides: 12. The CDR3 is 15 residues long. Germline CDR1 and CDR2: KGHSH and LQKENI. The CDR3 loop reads CASSLQRGQEETQYF. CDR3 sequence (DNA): TGTGCCAGCTCCCTCCAAAGAGGACAGGAGGAGACCCAGTACTTC.

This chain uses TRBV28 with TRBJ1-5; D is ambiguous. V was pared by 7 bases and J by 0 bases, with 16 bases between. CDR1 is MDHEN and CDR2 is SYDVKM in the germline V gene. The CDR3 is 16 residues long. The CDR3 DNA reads TGTGCCAGCAATATCCTTTTCCGGGATAGCAATCAGCCCCAGCATTTT. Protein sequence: CASNILFRDSNQPQHF.

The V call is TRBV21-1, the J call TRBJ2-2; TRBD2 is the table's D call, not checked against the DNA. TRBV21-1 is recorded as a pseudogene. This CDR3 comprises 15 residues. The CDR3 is CATPGLAGEGGELFF. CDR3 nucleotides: TGTGCCACCCCGGGACTAGCGGGAGAGGGCGGGGAGCTGTTTTTT.